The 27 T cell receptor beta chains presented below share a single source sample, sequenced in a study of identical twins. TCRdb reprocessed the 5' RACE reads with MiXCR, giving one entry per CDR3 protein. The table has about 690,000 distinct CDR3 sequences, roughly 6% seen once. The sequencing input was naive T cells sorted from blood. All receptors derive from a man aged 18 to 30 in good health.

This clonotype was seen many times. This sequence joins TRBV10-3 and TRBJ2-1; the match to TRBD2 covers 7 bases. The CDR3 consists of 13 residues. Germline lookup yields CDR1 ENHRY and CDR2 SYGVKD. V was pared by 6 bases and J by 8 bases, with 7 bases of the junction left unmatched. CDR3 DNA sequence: TGTGCCATCAGGGGGGGGAGCATGGATGAGCAGTTCTTC. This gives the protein CAIRGGSMDEQFF.

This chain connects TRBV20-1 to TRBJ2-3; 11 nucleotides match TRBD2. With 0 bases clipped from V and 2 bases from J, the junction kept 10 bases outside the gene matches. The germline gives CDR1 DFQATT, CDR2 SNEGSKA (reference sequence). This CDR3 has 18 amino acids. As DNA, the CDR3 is TGCAGTGCTAGAGATTTCCTAGCGGGAGGTTGGGTCACAGATACGCAGTATTTT. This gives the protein CSARDFLAGGWVTDTQYF.

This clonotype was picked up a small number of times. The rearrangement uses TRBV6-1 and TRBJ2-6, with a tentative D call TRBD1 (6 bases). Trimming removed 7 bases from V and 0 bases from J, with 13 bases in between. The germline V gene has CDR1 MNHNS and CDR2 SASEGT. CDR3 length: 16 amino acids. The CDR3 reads CASKIQGYSGANVLTF. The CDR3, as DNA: TGTGCCAGCAAAATACAGGGATACTCTGGGGCCAACGTCCTGACTTTC.

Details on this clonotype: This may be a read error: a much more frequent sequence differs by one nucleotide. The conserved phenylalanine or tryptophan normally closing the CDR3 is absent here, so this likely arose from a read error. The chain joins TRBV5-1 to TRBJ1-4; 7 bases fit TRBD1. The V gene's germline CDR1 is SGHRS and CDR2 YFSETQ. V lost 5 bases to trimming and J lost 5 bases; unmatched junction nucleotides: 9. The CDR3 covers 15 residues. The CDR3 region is CASRSQTGLNEKLFC. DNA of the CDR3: TGCGCCAGCAGATCACAGACAGGGTTGAATGAAAAACTGTTTTGT.

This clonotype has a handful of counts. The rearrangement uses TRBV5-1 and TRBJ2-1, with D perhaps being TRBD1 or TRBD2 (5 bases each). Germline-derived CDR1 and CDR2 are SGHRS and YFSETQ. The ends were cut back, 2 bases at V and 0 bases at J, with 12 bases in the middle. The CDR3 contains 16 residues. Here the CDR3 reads CASSLTGPSSYNEQFF. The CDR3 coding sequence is TGCGCCAGCAGCTTAACGGGACCCAGCTCCTACAATGAGCAGTTCTTC.

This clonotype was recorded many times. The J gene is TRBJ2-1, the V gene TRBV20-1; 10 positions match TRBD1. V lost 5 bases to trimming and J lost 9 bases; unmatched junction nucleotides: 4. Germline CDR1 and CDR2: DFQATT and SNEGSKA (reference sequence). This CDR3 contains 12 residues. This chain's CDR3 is CSAGQGEGEQFF. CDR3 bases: TGCAGTGCTGGACAGGGGGAAGGTGAGCAGTTCTTC.

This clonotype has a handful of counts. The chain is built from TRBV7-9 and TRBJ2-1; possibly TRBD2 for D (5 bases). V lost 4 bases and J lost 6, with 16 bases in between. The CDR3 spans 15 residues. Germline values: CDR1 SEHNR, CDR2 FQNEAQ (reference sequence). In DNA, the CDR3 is TGTGCCAGCAGCTCGGACGGGGTGTTCGGCAATGAGCAGTTCTTC. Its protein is CASSSDGVFGNEQFF. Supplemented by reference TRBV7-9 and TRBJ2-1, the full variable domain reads DTGVSQNPRHKITKRGQNVTFRCDPISEHNRLYWYRQTLGQGPEFLTYFQNEAQLEKSRLLSDRFSAERPKGSFSTLEIQRTEQGDSAMYLCASSSDGVFGNEQFFGPGTRLTVL.

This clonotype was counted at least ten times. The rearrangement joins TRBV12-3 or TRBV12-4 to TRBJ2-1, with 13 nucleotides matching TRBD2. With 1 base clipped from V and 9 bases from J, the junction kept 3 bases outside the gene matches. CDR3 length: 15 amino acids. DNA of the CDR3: TGTGCCAGCAGTTTAGTCGGGACTAGCGGGGCTGAGCAGTTCTTC. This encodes CASSLVGTSGAEQFF.

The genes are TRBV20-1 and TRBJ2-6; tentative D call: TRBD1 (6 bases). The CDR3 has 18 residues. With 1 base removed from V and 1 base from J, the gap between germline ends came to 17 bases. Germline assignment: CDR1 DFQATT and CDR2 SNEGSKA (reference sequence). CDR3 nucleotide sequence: TGCAGTGCTAGAGTTCGTCAGGGGACGGTTTCTGGGGCCAACGTCCTGACTTTC. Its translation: CSARVRQGTVSGANVLTF.

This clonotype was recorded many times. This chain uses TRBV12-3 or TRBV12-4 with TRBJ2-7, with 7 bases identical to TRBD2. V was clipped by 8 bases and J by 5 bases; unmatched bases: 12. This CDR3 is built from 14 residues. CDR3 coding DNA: TGTGCCAGCCTCCGGGGGGAGGAATTCGACGAGCAGTACTTC. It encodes CASLRGEEFDEQYF.

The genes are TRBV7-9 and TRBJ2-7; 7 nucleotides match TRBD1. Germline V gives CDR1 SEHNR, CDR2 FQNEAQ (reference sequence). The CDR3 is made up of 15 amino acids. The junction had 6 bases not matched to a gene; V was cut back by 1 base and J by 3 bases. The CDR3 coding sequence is TGTGCCAGCAGCTTAGAGGGACAGCCCTTCTACGAGCAGTACGTC. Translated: CASSLEGQPFYEQYV.

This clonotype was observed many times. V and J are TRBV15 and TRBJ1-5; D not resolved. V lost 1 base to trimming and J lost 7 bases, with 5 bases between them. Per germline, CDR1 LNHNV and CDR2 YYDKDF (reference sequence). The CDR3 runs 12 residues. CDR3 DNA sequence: TGTGCCACCAGCAGAGCTGGGCAGCCCCAGCATTTT. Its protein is CATSRAGQPQHF. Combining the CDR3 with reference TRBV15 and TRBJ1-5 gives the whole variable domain DAMVIQNPRYQVTQFGKPVTLSCSQTLNHNVMYWYQQKSSQAPKLLFHYYDKDFNNEADTPDNFQSRRPNTSFCFLDIRSPGLGDTAMYLCATSRAGQPQHFGDGTRLSIL.

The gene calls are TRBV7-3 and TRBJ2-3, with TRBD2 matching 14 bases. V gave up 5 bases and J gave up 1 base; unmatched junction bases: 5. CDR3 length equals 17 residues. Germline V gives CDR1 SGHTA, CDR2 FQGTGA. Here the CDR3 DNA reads TGTGCCAGCAGCCCACCGGGACTAGCGGGGGGCACAGATACGCAGTATTTT. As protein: CASSPPGLAGGTDTQYF.

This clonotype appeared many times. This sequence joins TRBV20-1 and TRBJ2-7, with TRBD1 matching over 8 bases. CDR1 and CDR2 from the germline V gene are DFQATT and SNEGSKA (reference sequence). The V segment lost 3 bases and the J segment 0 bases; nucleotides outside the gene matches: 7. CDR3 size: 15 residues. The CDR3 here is CSARAQGVSSYEQYF. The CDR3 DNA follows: TGCAGTGCTAGGGCACAGGGGGTAAGCTCCTACGAGCAGTACTTC.

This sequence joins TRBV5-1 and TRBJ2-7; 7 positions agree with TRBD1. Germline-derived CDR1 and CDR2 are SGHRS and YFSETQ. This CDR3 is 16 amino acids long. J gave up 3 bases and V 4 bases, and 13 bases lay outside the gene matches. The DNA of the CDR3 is TGCGCCAGCAGCCCTGACTTTGGGACAGCTGTCTACGAGCAGTACTTC. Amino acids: CASSPDFGTAVYEQYF.

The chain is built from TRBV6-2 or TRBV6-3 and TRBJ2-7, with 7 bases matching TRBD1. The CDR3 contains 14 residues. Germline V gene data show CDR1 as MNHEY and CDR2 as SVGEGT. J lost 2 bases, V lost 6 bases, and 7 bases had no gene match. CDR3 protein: CASRRQGIAYEQYF. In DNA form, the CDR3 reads TGTGCCAGCAGACGACAGGGCATTGCCTACGAGCAGTACTTC.

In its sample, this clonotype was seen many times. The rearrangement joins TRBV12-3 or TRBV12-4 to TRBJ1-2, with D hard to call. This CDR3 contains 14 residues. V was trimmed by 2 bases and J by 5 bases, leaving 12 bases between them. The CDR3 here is CASSLTGQPYGYTF. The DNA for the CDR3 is TGTGCCAGCAGTTTAACCGGGCAACCTTATGGCTACACCTTC.

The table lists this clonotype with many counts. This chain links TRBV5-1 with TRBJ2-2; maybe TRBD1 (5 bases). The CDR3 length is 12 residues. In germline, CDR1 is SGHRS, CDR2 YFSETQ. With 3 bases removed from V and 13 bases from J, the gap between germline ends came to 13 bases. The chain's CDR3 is CASSSGSGWLFF. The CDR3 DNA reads TGCGCCAGCAGCTCCGGATCAGGGTGGCTGTTTTTT.

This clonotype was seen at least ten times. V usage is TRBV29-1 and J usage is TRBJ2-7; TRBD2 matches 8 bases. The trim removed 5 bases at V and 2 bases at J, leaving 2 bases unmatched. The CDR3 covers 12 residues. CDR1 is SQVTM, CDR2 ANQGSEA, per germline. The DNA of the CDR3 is TGCAGCGTTACTAGCGGAACCTACGAGCAGTACTTC. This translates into CSVTSGTYEQYF.

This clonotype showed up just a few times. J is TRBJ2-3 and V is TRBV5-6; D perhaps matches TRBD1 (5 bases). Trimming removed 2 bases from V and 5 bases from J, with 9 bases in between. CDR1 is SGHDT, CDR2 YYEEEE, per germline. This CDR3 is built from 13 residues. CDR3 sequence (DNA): TGTGCCAGCAGCTTTCAGGGTCTAGATACGCAGTATTTT. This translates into CASSFQGLDTQYF.

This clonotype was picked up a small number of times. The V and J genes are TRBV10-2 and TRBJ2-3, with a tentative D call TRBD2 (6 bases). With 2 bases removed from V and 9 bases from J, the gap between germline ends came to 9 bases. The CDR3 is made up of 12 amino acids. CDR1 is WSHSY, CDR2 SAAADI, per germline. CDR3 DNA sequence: TGCGCCAGCAGTGAGCTAGCGCCCACGCAGTATTTT. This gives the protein CASSELAPTQYF.

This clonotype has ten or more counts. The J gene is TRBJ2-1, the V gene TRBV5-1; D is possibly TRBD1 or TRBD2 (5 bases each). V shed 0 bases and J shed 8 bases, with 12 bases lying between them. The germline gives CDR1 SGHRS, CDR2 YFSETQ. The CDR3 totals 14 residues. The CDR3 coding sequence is TGCGCCAGCAGCTTGGCGGGCAGAGGGGATGAGCAGTTCTTC. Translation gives CASSLAGRGDEQFF.

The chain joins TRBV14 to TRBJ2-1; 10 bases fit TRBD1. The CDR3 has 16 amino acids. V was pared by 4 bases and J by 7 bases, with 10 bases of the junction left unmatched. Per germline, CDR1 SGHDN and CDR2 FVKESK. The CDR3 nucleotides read TGTGCCAGCAGCCTTAGACAGGGGGCGCATACGAATGAGCAGTTCTTC. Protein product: CASSLRQGAHTNEQFF.

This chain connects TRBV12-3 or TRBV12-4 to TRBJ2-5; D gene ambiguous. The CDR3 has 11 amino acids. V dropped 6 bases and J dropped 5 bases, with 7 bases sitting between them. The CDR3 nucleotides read TGTGCCAGCAGGGATGCGGAGACCCAGTACTTC. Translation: CASRDAETQYF.

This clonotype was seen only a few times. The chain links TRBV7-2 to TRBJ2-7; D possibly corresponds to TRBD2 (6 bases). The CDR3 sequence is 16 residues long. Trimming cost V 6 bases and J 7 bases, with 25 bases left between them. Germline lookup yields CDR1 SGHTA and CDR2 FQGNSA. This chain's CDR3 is CASSLRSDGWAGEQYF. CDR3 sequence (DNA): TGTGCCAGCAGTCTACGTAGCGACGGTTGGGCGGGGGAGCAGTACTTC.

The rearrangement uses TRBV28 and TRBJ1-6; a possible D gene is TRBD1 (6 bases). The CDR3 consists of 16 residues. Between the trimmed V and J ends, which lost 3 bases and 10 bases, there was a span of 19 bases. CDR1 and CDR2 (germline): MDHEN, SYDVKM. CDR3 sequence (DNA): TGTGCCAGCAGTTTGTTAGGGGGGACACAGAACTCACCCCTCCACTTT. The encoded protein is CASSLLGGTQNSPLHF.

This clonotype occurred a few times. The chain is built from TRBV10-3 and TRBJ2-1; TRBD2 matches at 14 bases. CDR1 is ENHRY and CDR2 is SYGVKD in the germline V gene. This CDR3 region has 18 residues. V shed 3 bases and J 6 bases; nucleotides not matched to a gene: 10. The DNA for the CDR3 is TGTGCCATCAGTGAACGACTAGCGGGAGGGACAGCTAGCAATGAGCAGTTCTTC. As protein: CAISERLAGGTASNEQFF.